One sample yielded the 22 T cell receptor beta chains listed below, sequenced in a study of blood T cell repertoires in COVID-19 (dated by TCRdb to about 2020). Libraries came from the immunoSEQ multiplex PCR assay. This is the immuneACCESS table as TCRdb keeps it, with only in-frame sequences that have V and J called. A part of the clones is gone; compared with another copy, unresolved V genes explain less than half, and the rest is unexplained. The sample includes 350,000 to 550,000 clones, with about 89% observed a single time. The biggest ten clones account for 4% to 5.5% of the sample. Sequencing used peripheral blood. Receptors were obtained from a woman in her 30s with acute or convalescent COVID-19.

The chain combines TRBV18 with TRBJ2-3; TRBD2 aligns across 8 bases. The CDR3 has 16 amino acids. The ends lost 3 bases at V and 3 bases at J; junction bases unmatched: 8. Per the germline V gene, CDR1 is KGHSH and CDR2 is LQKENI. As DNA, the CDR3 is TGTGCCAGCTCACCCGCCAGGACGGGGGGGACAGATACGCAGTATTTT. This gives the protein CASSPARTGGTDTQYF.

The chain carries TRBV24-1 and TRBJ1-1; D gene uncertain. There are 18 residues in the CDR3. Per the germline V gene, CDR1 is KGHDR and CDR2 is SFDVKD. V lost 1 base and J lost 0, with 17 bases in between. The chain's CDR3 is CATSDFHTLVRMNTEAFF. The DNA of the CDR3 is TGTGCCACCAGTGATTTCCATACTCTGGTCCGAATGAACACTGAAGCTTTCTTT.

This rearrangement joins TRBV6-6 to TRBJ1-5; D not resolved. CDR3 length: 15 amino acids. V was cut by 2 bases and J by 2 bases, with 10 bases left in between. CDR1 is MNHNY, CDR2 SVGAGI, per germline (reference sequence). The CDR3 protein is CASSYRGLGNQPQHF. Here the CDR3 DNA reads TGTGCCAGCAGTTACCGGGGTCTAGGCAATCAGCCCCAGCATTTT.

Concerning this clone itself: Other nucleotide sequences from this sample produce the same CDR3. The chain carries TRBV28 and TRBJ1-3; D might be TRBD1 (5 bases). Trimming left V 3 bases short and J 0 bases short, with 6 bases between. Germline-derived CDR1 and CDR2 are MDHEN and SYDVKM. The CDR3 is made up of 14 amino acids. The CDR3 here is CASSLGGSGNTIYF. CDR3 bases: TGTGCCAGCAGTTTGGGGGGCTCTGGAAACACCATATATTTT. Full variable domain (missing parts from reference TRBV28 and TRBJ1-3): DVKVTQSSRYLVKRTGEKVFLECVQDMDHENMFWYRQDPGLGLRLIYFSYDVKMKEKGDIPEGYSVSREKKERFSLILESASTNQTSMYLCASSLGGSGNTIYFGEGSWLTVV.

The V call is TRBV5-4, the J call TRBJ2-5; D perhaps matches TRBD2 (5 bases). Looked up from germline, CDR1 is SGHNT and CDR2 is YYREEE (reference sequence). The CDR3 is 16 amino acids. The V end was cut by 1 base, the J end by 1 base, with 14 bases between. CDR3 sequence: CASSLNAGVSQETQYF. DNA of the CDR3: TGTGCCAGCAGCTTGAACGCCGGGGTGTCCCAAGAGACCCAGTACTTC.

This chain uses TRBV12-5 with TRBJ2-5, with 7 positions matching TRBD2. This CDR3 is 13 amino acids long. Unmatched junction bases numbered 9, after V lost 4 bases and J lost 10 bases. The germline V gene encodes CDR1 LGHNT and CDR2 FRNRAP. Here the CDR3 DNA reads TGTGCTAGTGGTTCCACGTTCTGGGGGGGCCAGTACTTC. Protein: CASGSTFWGGQYF. Full variable domain (missing parts from reference TRBV12-5 and TRBJ2-5): DARVTQTPRHKVTEMGQEVTMRCQPILGHNTVFWYRQTMMQGLELLAYFRNRAPLDDSGMPKDRFSAEMPDATLATLKIQPSEPRDSAVYFCASGSTFWGGQYFGPGTRLLVL.

This clone was counted a few times. This sequence joins TRBV19 and TRBJ2-1; TRBD1 agrees at 11 bases. The J segment lost 6 bases and the V segment lost 3 bases, leaving 7 bases of the junction unmatched. In germline, CDR1 is LNHDA, CDR2 SQIVND (reference sequence). This CDR3 region has 16 residues. The CDR3 spells CASSIKLGQGVNEQFF. The CDR3 DNA is TGTGCCAGTAGTATTAAGTTGGGACAGGGGGTCAATGAGCAGTTCTTC.

The V call is TRBV28, the J call TRBJ1-5; the D gene is possibly TRBD1 (5 bases). Germline V gene sequence: CDR1 MDHEN, CDR2 SYDVKM. Trimming removed 8 bases at V and 6 bases at J, with 17 bases between. The CDR3 covers 14 residues. The CDR3 DNA follows: TGTGCCAGCGGGCACCGGGGGGTCAGTCAGCCCCAGCATTTT. Its protein is CASGHRGVSQPQHF.

This sequence joins TRBV19 and TRBJ1-6; no reliable D call. The CDR3 totals 15 residues. Trimming shortened V by 8 bases and J by 0 bases, and 11 bases separated the two germline ends. From germline, CDR1 is LNHDA and CDR2 SQIVND (reference sequence). CDR3 coding DNA: TGTGCCAGTCAGCTAGCGAGCTCCTATAATTCACCCCTCCACTTT. It yields the protein CASQLASSYNSPLHF.

This chain connects TRBV2 to TRBJ1-5; no clear D gene. Trimming took 7 bases from V and 0 from J, leaving 7 bases between them. Germline V gene data show CDR1 as SNHLY and CDR2 as FYNNEI. This CDR3 is built from 13 residues. This chain's CDR3 is CASTGYSNQPQHF. CDR3 sequence (DNA): TGTGCCAGCACCGGTTATAGCAATCAGCCCCAGCATTTT.

The chain has TRBV6-5 and TRBJ1-5; D perhaps matches TRBD1 (6 bases). CDR3 length: 14 amino acids. Per the germline V gene, CDR1 is MNHEY and CDR2 is SVGAGI. V shed 2 bases and J shed 2 bases, with 7 bases lying between them. The CDR3 bases are TGTGCCAGCAGTTACAACAGGGGCAATCAGCCCCAGCATTTT. It specifies CASSYNRGNQPQHF.

The table lists this clone with a few counts. This chain links TRBV24-1 with TRBJ1-2, with TRBD1 as a possible D gene (6 bases). CDR1 is KGHDR, CDR2 SFDVKD, per germline. Trimming took off 4 bases at V and 3 bases at J, with 11 bases between the two ends. This CDR3 contains 14 residues. The DNA of the CDR3 is TGTGCCACCAGTGACCAGGACAGTTACTATGGCTACACCTTC. Amino acids: CATSDQDSYYGYTF.

The rearrangement links TRBV2 to TRBJ1-2, with 10 bases lining up with TRBD1. CDR1 and CDR2 (germline): SNHLY, FYNNEI. V gave up 2 bases and J gave up 1 base; unmatched junction bases: 7. This CDR3 is built from 17 residues. For the CDR3, the DNA is TGTGCCAGCAGTGAATCGACAGGGGGCTTCTATAACTATGGCTACACCTTC. It codes for CASSESTGGFYNYGYTF. The whole variable domain, remainder taken from reference TRBV2 and TRBJ1-2, is EPEVTQTPSHQVTQMGQEVILRCVPISNHLYFYWYRQILGQKVEFLVSFYNNEISEKSEIFDDQFSVERPDGSNFTLKIRSTKLEDSAMYFCASSESTGGFYNYGYTFGSGTRLTVV.

This clone was seen once. The V call is TRBV27, the J call TRBJ2-3; TRBD1 matches 9 bases. The CDR3 runs 15 residues. The J segment lost 2 bases and the V segment lost 7 bases, leaving 7 bases of the junction unmatched. Germline V gives CDR1 MNHEY, CDR2 SMNVEV (reference sequence). CDR3 protein: CASNPGTGFTDTQYF. Written as DNA, the CDR3 is TGTGCCAGCAACCCCGGGACAGGGTTCACAGATACGCAGTATTTT.

This rearrangement joins TRBV5-5 to TRBJ1-5, with D perhaps matching TRBD1 (5 bases). V was clipped by 0 bases and J by 3 bases, with 10 bases between them. This CDR3 is 15 amino acids long. Germline V gene sequence: CDR1 SGHKS, CDR2 YYEKEE (reference sequence). CDR3 region: CASSLDRGINQPQHF. CDR3 nucleotide sequence: TGTGCCAGCAGCTTGGATCGGGGGATCAATCAGCCCCAGCATTTT. The full variable domain, rest sourced from reference TRBV5-5 and TRBJ1-5, is DAGVTQSPTHLIKTRGQQVTLRCSPISGHKSVSWYQQVLGQGPQFIFQYYEKEERGRGNFPDRFSARQFPNYSSELNVNALLLGDSALYLCASSLDRGINQPQHFGDGTRLSIL.

The rearrangement joins TRBV6-2 or TRBV6-3 to TRBJ1-6, with TRBD1 matching 7 bases. CDR1 MNHEY and CDR2 SVGEGT come from the germline V gene. The CDR3 loop spans 16 amino acids. V lost 6 bases to trimming and J lost 2 bases; unmatched junction nucleotides: 7. CDR3 region: CASSSGTVTYNSPLHF. CDR3 DNA sequence: TGTGCCAGCAGCTCCGGGACAGTCACCTATAATTCACCCCTCCACTTT.

The rearrangement joins TRBV6-1 to TRBJ2-3; the match to TRBD2 covers 10 bases. Trimming at V came to 3 bases and at J to 6 bases, leaving 12 bases not matched to a gene. This CDR3 is built from 17 residues. The V gene's germline CDR1 is MNHNS and CDR2 SASEGT. CDR3 DNA: TGTGCCAGCAGTGATCAGGGGGAACTAGCGGGGTATGATACGCAGTATTTT. As protein: CASSDQGELAGYDTQYF.

V and J are TRBV27 and TRBJ2-1; 7 nucleotides match TRBD2. This CDR3 region has 16 residues. The V and J ends lost 2 bases and 0 bases, in that order; junction bases with no gene match: 4. Per the germline V gene, CDR1 is MNHEY and CDR2 is SMNVEV (reference sequence). The DNA of the CDR3 is TGTGCCAGCAGTTTAGATCCGGGGGGCTCCTACAATGAGCAGTTCTTC. Translating it yields CASSLDPGGSYNEQFF.

This clone appeared a single time. This chain joins TRBV27 and TRBJ1-2, with D maybe TRBD1 (6 bases). With 7 bases removed from V and 8 bases from J, the gap between germline ends came to 17 bases. Germline V lookup: CDR1 MNHEY, CDR2 SMNVEV (reference sequence). The length of the CDR3 is 13 residues. CDR3 amino acids: CASKETGLGGYTF. The CDR3 coding sequence is TGTGCCAGCAAGGAAACAGGGTTAGGAGGCTACACCTTC.

The V gene is TRBV28, the J gene TRBJ1-5, with TRBD1 identical over 11 bases. The CDR3 spans 14 residues. CDR1 and CDR2 (germline): MDHEN, SYDVKM. V trimming: 4 bases; J trimming: 6 bases; junction bases outside the gene matches: 2. The CDR3 DNA follows: TGTGCCAGCAGTTCGGACAGGGGGCGTCAGCCCCAGCATTTT. Amino acids: CASSSDRGRQPQHF.

The genes are TRBV5-5 and TRBJ2-3; no reliable D call. Per germline, CDR1 SGHKS and CDR2 YYEKEE (reference sequence). Trimming stripped 4 bases from V and 0 bases from J, with 12 bases between. The CDR3 is 15 amino acids. The CDR3 sequence: CASSQTTHSTDTQYF. Written as DNA, the CDR3 is TGTGCCAGCAGCCAAACAACACATAGCACAGATACGCAGTATTTT. Variable domain in full (rest from reference TRBV5-5 and TRBJ2-3): DAGVTQSPTHLIKTRGQQVTLRCSPISGHKSVSWYQQVLGQGPQFIFQYYEKEERGRGNFPDRFSARQFPNYSSELNVNALLLGDSALYLCASSQTTHSTDTQYFGPGTRLTVL.

This chain's CDR3 is CSVVTSGGLKETQYF. CDR3 in DNA: TGCAGCGTCGTGACTAGCGGGGGACTCAAGGAGACCCAGTACTTC. The chain joins TRBV29-1 to TRBJ2-5, with TRBD2 matching 12 bases. This CDR3 comprises 15 residues. Germline lookup yields CDR1 SQVTM and CDR2 ANQGSEA. Trimming removed 6 bases from V and 5 bases from J; junction bases left unmatched: 10.